These 24 T cell receptor beta chains came from one sample sequenced in a study of early T cells in non-severe SARS-CoV-2 infection. One entry per CDR3 protein, called by TCRdb with MiXCR from the 5' RACE reads. The sample shows tens of thousands of distinct CDR3 sequences, roughly 12% of them seen only once. Sequenced: whole blood. The receptor set was obtained from an adult who was a healthcare worker with PCR-confirmed SARS-CoV-2 infection or an uninfected control (not recorded which).

In its sample, this clonotype was seen a few times. The chain combines TRBV6-5 with TRBJ2-7; 9 bases map to TRBD2. CDR3 length equals 15 residues. Trimming removed 6 bases from V and 0 bases from J; junction bases left unmatched: 6. Germline values: CDR1 MNHEY, CDR2 SVGAGI. CDR3 protein: CASSWTSASSYEQYF. CDR3 sequence (DNA): TGTGCCAGCAGCTGGACTAGCGCAAGCTCCTACGAGCAGTACTTC.

This clonotype was seen a few times. The chain links TRBV7-2 to TRBJ1-1; 11 nucleotides line up with TRBD1. The CDR3 totals 15 residues. The germline CDR1 and CDR2 sequences are SGHTA and FQGNSA. Trimming at V came to 0 bases and at J to 4 bases, leaving 1 base not matched to a gene. The chain's CDR3 is CASSLAGTGGTEAFF. In nucleotides, the CDR3 is TGTGCCAGCAGCTTAGCCGGGACAGGGGGCACTGAAGCTTTCTTT. Supplemented by reference TRBV7-2 and TRBJ1-1, the full variable domain reads GAGVSQSPSNKVTEKGKDVELRCDPISGHTALYWYRQSLGQGLEFLIYFQGNSAPDKSGLPSDRFSAERTGGSVSTLTIQRTQQEDSAVYLCASSLAGTGGTEAFFGQGTRLTVV.

The J gene is TRBJ2-3, the V gene TRBV7-2; 9 nucleotides match TRBD1. From germline, CDR1 is SGHTA and CDR2 FQGNSA. The ends lost 4 bases at V and 0 bases at J; junction bases unmatched: 2. The CDR3 loop spans 15 amino acids. CDR3 protein: CASSWTGDSTDTQYF. The DNA of the CDR3 is TGTGCCAGCAGCTGGACAGGGGACAGCACAGATACGCAGTATTTT.

A few counts support this clonotype. The genes are TRBV12-3 or TRBV12-4 and TRBJ2-7; D tentatively fits TRBD1 or TRBD2 (5 bases each). The CDR3 runs 12 residues. With 10 bases removed from V and 6 bases from J, the gap between germline ends came to 16 bases. CDR3: CATGRGGTEQYF. The CDR3 DNA is TGTGCCACTGGTCGTGGGGGAACCGAGCAGTACTTC.

Only a few counts were recorded for this clonotype. The V call is TRBV15, the J call TRBJ1-2; D possibly corresponds to TRBD1 (5 bases). The V end was cut by 1 base, the J end by 2 bases, with 14 bases between. Germline values: CDR1 LNHNV, CDR2 YYDKDF (reference sequence). The CDR3 length is 16 residues. The CDR3 sequence is CATSRGSPRENYGYTF. The CDR3, as DNA: TGTGCCACCAGCAGAGGATCCCCCAGGGAAAACTATGGCTACACCTTC.

This clonotype was seen a few times. The chain joins TRBV2 to TRBJ2-2; no definite D call. Germline V CDR1 and CDR2: SNHLY, FYNNEI. Trimming shortened V by 6 bases and J by 7 bases, and 18 bases separated the two germline ends. The CDR3 loop spans 15 amino acids. The CDR3, as DNA: TGTGCCAGCAGACCGCGACCACCTCAAAGCGGGGAGCTGTTTTTT. Protein: CASRPRPPQSGELFF.

The V call is TRBV5-1, the J call TRBJ2-3, with a weak D call TRBD2 (6 bases). Trimming removed 4 bases from V and 0 bases from J, with 9 bases in between. This CDR3 is 14 amino acids long. Germline V gene data show CDR1 as SGHRS and CDR2 as YFSETQ. In DNA, the CDR3 is TGCGCCAGCAGCATTGCGGGGAGCACAGATACGCAGTATTTT. Amino acid sequence: CASSIAGSTDTQYF. The variable domain in full, with the rest retrieved from reference TRBV5-1 and TRBJ2-3, is KAGVTQTPRYLIKTRGQQVTLSCSPISGHRSVSWYQQTPGQGLQFLFEYFSETQRNKGNFPGRFSGRQFSNSRSEMNVSTLELGDSALYLCASSIAGSTDTQYFGPGTRLTVL.

The V call is TRBV3-1, the J call TRBJ1-6, with D hard to call. The germline CDR1 and CDR2 sequences are LGHDT and YNNKEL (reference sequence). Trimming removed 1 base at V and 7 bases at J, with 11 bases between. The CDR3 contains 15 residues. CDR3 bases: TGTGCCAGCAGCCAAGTTCGGGAGAGGAATTCACCCCTCCACTTT. It encodes CASSQVRERNSPLHF.

This chain joins TRBV29-1 and TRBJ2-6; D might be TRBD2 (6 bases). The ends were cut back, 3 bases at V and 8 bases at J, with 14 bases in the middle. The CDR3 sequence is 14 residues long. Germline V gene sequence: CDR1 SQVTM, CDR2 ANQGSEA. CDR3 in DNA: TGCAGCGTTGAGCACCCACGGGGGACCAACGTCCTGACTTTC. Translated: CSVEHPRGTNVLTF.

This clonotype was observed a few times. The V gene is TRBV20-1, the J gene TRBJ2-1, with 7 positions matching TRBD1. With 2 bases clipped from V and 12 bases from J, the junction kept 10 bases outside the gene matches. Per germline, CDR1 DFQATT and CDR2 SNEGSKA (reference sequence). The CDR3 is 13 residues long. The DNA for the CDR3 is TGCAGTGCTAGATACCAGGGGGTCGTTACGCAGTTCTTC. Translated: CSARYQGVVTQFF.

The table lists this clonotype with a few counts. The J gene is TRBJ2-1, the V gene TRBV24-1, with D maybe TRBD1 (5 bases). The CDR3 runs to 15 residues. Germline CDR1 KGHDR, CDR2 SFDVKD. V was clipped by 0 bases and J by 7 bases, with 12 bases between them. The CDR3 DNA reads as TGTGCCACCAGTGATTTGGGGCAGGGTAGGAATGAGCAGTTCTTC. This sequence encodes CATSDLGQGRNEQFF.

In its sample, this clonotype was seen a few times. The chain couples TRBV12-3 or TRBV12-4 to TRBJ2-7, with 7 bases identical to TRBD1. V lost 6 bases to trimming and J lost 3 bases; unmatched junction nucleotides: 11. CDR3 length: 15 amino acids. In DNA, the CDR3 is TGTGCCAGCAGCTCGGGACAGTGGGGCCTCTACGAGCAGTACTTC. The encoded protein is CASSSGQWGLYEQYF.

This clonotype was picked up many times. J is TRBJ1-5 and V is TRBV6-2 or TRBV6-3, with D perhaps matching TRBD1 (5 bases). Trimming left V 6 bases short and J 4 bases short, with 16 bases between. The CDR3 runs 15 residues. Germline CDR1 reads MNHEY; CDR2 reads SVGEGT. The CDR3 region is CASSQGPVRNQPQHF. The CDR3 nucleotides read TGTGCCAGCAGCCAGGGCCCCGTGAGGAATCAGCCCCAGCATTTT.

This clonotype was detected many times. The CDR3 DNA reads TGTGCCAGCAGCTCAAATGCAGGGGGCTATGGCTACACCTTC. Its translation is CASSSNAGGYGYTF. J is TRBJ1-2 and V is TRBV7-2, with 7 bases that match TRBD1. The J segment lost 4 bases and the V segment lost 4 bases, leaving 6 bases of the junction unmatched. The CDR3 covers 14 residues. From germline, CDR1 is SGHTA and CDR2 FQGNSA. The full variable domain, its missing parts supplied by reference TRBV7-2 and TRBJ1-2, is GAGVSQSPSNKVTEKGKDVELRCDPISGHTALYWYRQSLGQGLEFLIYFQGNSAPDKSGLPSDRFSAERTGGSVSTLTIQRTQQEDSAVYLCASSSNAGGYGYTFGSGTRLTVV.

This rearrangement joins TRBV7-2 to TRBJ1-2; 9 nucleotides align to TRBD1. The germline V gene has CDR1 SGHTA and CDR2 FQGNSA. This CDR3 has 15 amino acids. Trimming took 4 bases from V and 8 from J; bases not matched to a gene: 11. The DNA of the CDR3 is TGTGCCAGCAGCTCGAGGCCGGGACAGGGCTTCGGCTACACCTTC. The encoded protein is CASSSRPGQGFGYTF.

A few counts support this clonotype. The chain joins TRBV5-6 to TRBJ1-2; D is undetermined. Germline assignment: CDR1 SGHDT and CDR2 YYEEEE. The V end lost 0 bases, the J end lost 1 base, and 7 bases lay between the germline ends. The CDR3 loop spans 14 amino acids. CDR3 sequence: CASSLDSDNYGYTF. CDR3 nucleotide sequence: TGTGCCAGCAGCTTGGACTCGGATAACTATGGCTACACCTTC.

The table lists this clonotype with many counts. This sequence joins TRBV7-9 and TRBJ2-3, with 7 bases that match TRBD2. After removal of 10 bases from V and 1 base from J, the junction contained 5 bases not matched to a gene. Germline CDR1 SEHNR, CDR2 FQNEAQ (reference sequence). CDR3 length equals 13 residues. CDR3 bases: TGTGCCACCACGGGGGGAGGCACAGATACGCAGTATTTT. It translates to CATTGGGTDTQYF.

This chain joins TRBV28 and TRBJ2-4; possible D gene TRBD1, 5 bases. CDR3 length: 14 amino acids. V was trimmed by 5 bases and J by 5 bases, leaving 13 bases between them. CDR1 is MDHEN and CDR2 is SYDVKM in the germline V gene. CDR3 protein: CASSLQGPQNIQYF. CDR3 bases: TGTGCCAGCAGTCTCCAGGGCCCCCAAAACATTCAGTACTTC.

The V gene is TRBV20-1, the J gene TRBJ1-4, with D uncertain. There are 14 residues in the CDR3. Per the germline V gene, CDR1 is DFQATT and CDR2 is SNEGSKA (reference sequence). Trimming left V 3 bases short and J 8 bases short, with 16 bases between. The CDR3 protein is CSASYSRTGEKLFF. In nucleotides, the CDR3 is TGCAGTGCTAGCTACTCTCGGACTGGGGAAAAACTGTTTTTT.

This rearrangement joins TRBV6-6 to TRBJ2-6, with a tentative D call TRBD2 (6 bases). Trimming cost V 2 bases and J 2 bases, with 7 bases left between them. CDR1 and CDR2 (germline): MNHNY, SVGAGI (reference sequence). This CDR3 comprises 15 residues. The CDR3 nucleotides are TGTGCCAGCAGTTACCGCGGGGCTGGGGCCAACGTCCTGACTTTC. Protein sequence: CASSYRGAGANVLTF.

The chain uses TRBV25-1 and TRBJ1-1; D unclear. The germline CDR1 and CDR2 sequences are MGHDK and SYGVNS. V was pared by 3 bases and J by 7 bases, with 9 bases between. The CDR3 is 12 residues long. CDR3 coding DNA: TGTGCCAGCAGTGATTCTATCTTTGAAGCTTTCTTT. This translates into CASSDSIFEAFF.

The chain recombines TRBV5-1 with TRBJ1-6; possibly TRBD1 for D (6 bases). There are 14 residues in the CDR3. V was trimmed by 6 bases and J by 4 bases, leaving 11 bases between them. Germline values: CDR1 SGHRS, CDR2 YFSETQ. This CDR3 is CASNEGEYNSPLHF. The CDR3 nucleotides are TGCGCCAGCAATGAGGGGGAGTATAATTCACCCCTCCACTTT.

The gene calls are TRBV6-2 or TRBV6-3 and TRBJ2-2; TRBD1 matches at 8 bases. This CDR3 region has 14 residues. V lost 9 bases to trimming and J lost 6 bases; unmatched junction nucleotides: 9. Per germline, CDR1 MNHEY and CDR2 SVGEGT. The DNA for the CDR3 is TGTGCCAGTCTACCCCGGACAGGGCCCGGGGAGCTGTTTTTT. It translates to CASLPRTGPGELFF.

This clonotype has just a few counts. V usage is TRBV12-3 or TRBV12-4 and J usage is TRBJ2-5, with 8 bases identical to TRBD2. The junction had 10 bases not matched to a gene; V was cut back by 6 bases and J by 4 bases. The CDR3 has 15 residues. CDR3 coding DNA: TGTGCCAGCAGCTCGCAGGGGAGCGGGGGAGAGACCCAGTACTTC. Encoded protein: CASSSQGSGGETQYF.